The present T cell receptor beta chain was sequenced within a study of blood T cell repertoires in COVID-19. Germline values: CDR1 LNHNV, CDR2 YYDKDF (reference sequence). This CDR3 is built from 16 residues. Between the trimmed V and J ends, which lost 0 bases and 2 bases, there was a span of 8 bases. Only in-frame clones appear in the TCRdb table, and some are missing; sequencing was by immunoSEQ multiplex PCR. Of around 180,000 clones in the sample, 80% to 90% are singletons; the top ten hold roughly 2%. The sequencing sample was made of peripheral blood. The receptor was derived from a man aged 70-80 years with active or convalescent COVID-19. The chain couples TRBV15 to TRBJ2-6; tentatively, D is TRBD2 (6 bases). The CDR3 nucleotides are TGTGCCACCAGCAGAGATCCGGGGGCTGGGGCCAACGTCCTGACTTTC. Its protein product is CATSRDPGAGANVLTF.